These 11 T cell receptor beta chains share one sample of origin, sequenced in a study of blood T cell repertoires in COVID-19. Assay used: immunoSEQ multiplex PCR; TCRdb lists only in-frame clones, some missing. The sample gives fewer than 300,000 clones, over 70% of which show up once; roughly 8.6% is in the top ten. Sequenced material: peripheral blood. These receptors originate from a human donor in a cohort sampled during active COVID-19.

A remark on this clone: A much bigger clone sits one base away, suggesting this may be a read error. The identical CDR3 is also encoded by other nucleotide sequences in the sample. The chain employs TRBV20-1 and TRBJ2-5; no clear D gene. CDR3 length equals 12 residues. Trimming removed 3 bases from V and 5 bases from J, with 10 bases in between. The V gene's germline CDR1 is DFQATT and CDR2 SNEGSKA (reference sequence). CDR3 loop: CSASRGSETQYF. The DNA of the CDR3 is TGCAGTGCTAGTCGAGGATCGGAGACCCAGTACTTC.

This chain uses TRBV7-9 with TRBJ2-3; perhaps TRBD1 as D (6 bases). The CDR3 consists of 14 residues. The ends were cut back, 5 bases at V and 4 bases at J, with 13 bases in the middle. Germline V gives CDR1 SEHNR, CDR2 FQNEAQ (reference sequence). The CDR3 DNA reads TGTGCCAGCAGCCCCCGGACAGCAGCAGATACGCAGTATTTT. Protein: CASSPRTAADTQYF.

This chain uses TRBV27 with TRBJ1-5; weak D call: TRBD1 (6 bases). V dropped 5 bases and J dropped 0 bases, with 8 bases sitting between them. From germline, CDR1 is MNHEY and CDR2 SMNVEV (reference sequence). The CDR3 spans 14 residues. This chain's CDR3 is CASSLRGSNQPQHF. CDR3 nucleotide sequence: TGTGCCAGCAGTCTCAGGGGTAGCAATCAGCCCCAGCATTTT.

Here the CDR3 DNA reads TGCGCCAGCAGCTCCCTGGGACTAGCGGGGGAGTTCGAGCAGTTCTTC. Amino acids: CASSSLGLAGEFEQFF. The V and J genes are TRBV5-1 and TRBJ2-1; 14 nucleotides match TRBD2. V dropped 3 bases and J dropped 10; count of bases not matched to a gene: 9. The CDR3 totals 16 residues. Germline V lookup: CDR1 SGHRS, CDR2 YFSETQ.

The chain joins TRBV9 to TRBJ2-1, with TRBD2 matching over 12 bases. Germline V gene lookup returns CDR1 SGDLS and CDR2 YYNGEE. V dropped 4 bases and J dropped 0; count of bases not matched to a gene: 14. This CDR3 has 20 residues. The CDR3 reads CASSFGQGLTSGSSYNEQFF. The CDR3 region has the DNA TGTGCCAGCAGCTTCGGACAGGGGTTGACTAGCGGGAGCTCCTACAATGAGCAGTTCTTC.

This clone appeared a single time. In DNA form, the CDR3 reads TGTGCCAGCAGAGTGACAGGCGGCACAGATACGCAGTATTTT. As protein: CASRVTGGTDTQYF. V usage is TRBV3-1 (or the pseudogene TRBV3-2) and J usage is TRBJ2-3; a weak D match, TRBD1 (6 bases). Germline CDR1 LGHDT, CDR2 YNNKEL (reference sequence). The V gene lost 6 bases and the J gene lost 1 base, with 11 bases spanning the gap. The length of the CDR3 is 14 residues.

This chain links TRBV6-1 with TRBJ2-1, with 13 bases that match TRBD2. From germline, CDR1 is MNHNS and CDR2 SASEGT. The CDR3 spans 14 residues. Trimming took 2 bases from V and 11 from J; bases not matched to a gene: 3. CDR3 coding DNA: TGTGCCAGCAGTGAACTACTAGCGGGAGGGCAGCAGTTCTTC. Translating it yields CASSELLAGGQQFF.

The rearrangement joins TRBV7-2 to TRBJ2-2, with 7 bases lining up with TRBD1. Germline CDR1 is SGHTA and CDR2 is FQGNSA. The CDR3 has 14 amino acids. V shed 4 bases, J shed 1 base, and the junction held 0 bases outside the gene matches. This CDR3 reads CASSWTGNTGELFF. Written as DNA, the CDR3 is TGTGCCAGCAGCTGGACAGGGAACACCGGGGAGCTGTTTTTT.

The rearrangement joins TRBV27 to TRBJ2-2; tentative D call: TRBD1 (5 bases). CDR1 and CDR2 from the germline V gene are MNHEY and SMNVEV (reference sequence). V gave up 2 bases and J gave up 6 bases, with 10 bases separating them. CDR3 length: 14 amino acids. CDR3 loop: CASSLRAGSGELFF. As DNA, the CDR3 is TGTGCCAGCAGTTTAAGGGCAGGGTCCGGGGAGCTGTTTTTT.

The chain combines TRBV9 with TRBJ1-5, with D perhaps matching TRBD1 (6 bases). The CDR3 is 14 amino acids. V lost 2 bases, J lost 4 bases, and 10 bases lay in between. The V gene's germline CDR1 is SGDLS and CDR2 YYNGEE. For the CDR3, the DNA is TGTGCCAGCAGCGTCGATACAGGGAATCAGCCCCAGCATTTT. Translation gives CASSVDTGNQPQHF.

The rearrangement links TRBV5-5 to TRBJ1-2; 9 nucleotides match TRBD1. The V gene's germline CDR1 is SGHKS and CDR2 YYEKEE (reference sequence). The length of the CDR3 is 17 residues. V was pared by 3 bases and J by 0 bases, with 9 bases of the junction left unmatched. CDR3 residues: CASSSTPRDRANYGYTF. The CDR3 nucleotides are TGTGCCAGCAGCTCCACCCCCCGGGACAGGGCTAACTATGGCTACACCTTC.